This T cell receptor beta chain is drawn from a study of T cell responses to AZD1222 COVID-19 vaccine. The wider study: Whether given at about 4 or about 12 weeks, second doses were pooled.

General study findings and limits: Compared with day 0, the breadth and depth of the Spike-specific TCR repertoire rose significantly after two doses of AZD1222.

Notes on this clone: Its antigen is undetermined.

Sequencing was performed with immunoSEQ multiplex PCR; in TCRdb, only in-frame clones are kept and a portion is missing. This repertoire shows approximately 90,000 clones, around nine tenths found once; its top ten account for about 3.9%. From germline, CDR1 is SGHDT and CDR2 YYEEEE. The CDR3 loop spans 13 amino acids. Germline trimming cut 4 bases from V and 10 bases from J; bases unmatched to any gene: 10. The rearrangement joins TRBV5-6 to TRBJ1-1; 7 positions agree with TRBD1. The sequencing here drew on peripheral blood, taken on day 0 of AZD1222 vaccination. The receptor was derived from an adult in good health. The CDR3 DNA is TGTGCCAGCAGCGTCTACAGGGGAATCGGAGCTTTCTTT. This codes for CASSVYRGIGAFF.